This TCR beta chain comes out of a study of OX40 agonist ivuxolimab in advanced cancers. Overall study context: The mean age was approximately 60 years, ranging from 23 to 79, with around four fifths of participants male. Partial responses, seen in three patients, involved one hepatocellular carcinoma and two cutaneous melanomas.

Autoimmune disease history or systemic immunosuppression barred patients. Sequencing used immunoSEQ multiplex PCR; TCRdb keeps in-frame clones, though not all of them. The sample includes roughly 58,000 clones, approximately 90% of them seen just once. The CDR3 runs to 17 residues. The V gene end was trimmed by 0 bases and the J gene end by 8 bases; junction bases not matched to a gene: 9. Germline-derived CDR1 and CDR2 are LNHDA and SQIVND (reference sequence). This rearrangement joins TRBV19 to TRBJ2-2; 10 bases map to TRBD1. The sequenced sample was CD4+ or CD8+ T cells sorted from blood, obtained in a trial of the OX40 agonist ivuxolimab. This receptor was taken from an adult with an advanced solid tumor such as melanoma, head and neck, liver or kidney cancer. The CDR3 coding sequence is TGTGCCAGTAGTATAGACGCCGGGACAGGGGTACTGGGGGAGCTGTTTTTT. Encoded protein: CASSIDAGTGVLGELFF.